This T cell receptor (beta chain) was documented in a study of human T cells and chemical hapten exposure. The table lists this clonotype with a few counts. The time point: patch test 2, 6 weeks after DPC sensitization. Noted treatment: therapeutic diphenylcyclopropenone sensitization with weekly scalp DPC. TCRdb fed the RACE reads into MiXCR, producing one record per CDR3 protein. The sample contains over 70,000 distinct CDR3 sequences, about 8.5% of which appear only once. The length of the CDR3 is 15 residues. V was pared by 5 bases and J by 5 bases, with 19 bases between. Germline lookup yields CDR1 SEHNR and CDR2 FQNEAQ (reference sequence).

The chain has TRBV7-9 and TRBJ2-7; D perhaps matches TRBD2 (6 bases). This clonotype originated in a woman between 50 and 59 years old with alopecia areata. Some clones in this sample may be carry-over from other donors' samples. The sample was whole blood, taken in connection with sensitization to the hapten diphenylcyclopropenone (DPC). DNA of the CDR3: TGTGCCAGCAGCGGGGGGTGGGCATTCGGCCACGAGCAGTACTTC. It specifies CASSGGWAFGHEQYF.